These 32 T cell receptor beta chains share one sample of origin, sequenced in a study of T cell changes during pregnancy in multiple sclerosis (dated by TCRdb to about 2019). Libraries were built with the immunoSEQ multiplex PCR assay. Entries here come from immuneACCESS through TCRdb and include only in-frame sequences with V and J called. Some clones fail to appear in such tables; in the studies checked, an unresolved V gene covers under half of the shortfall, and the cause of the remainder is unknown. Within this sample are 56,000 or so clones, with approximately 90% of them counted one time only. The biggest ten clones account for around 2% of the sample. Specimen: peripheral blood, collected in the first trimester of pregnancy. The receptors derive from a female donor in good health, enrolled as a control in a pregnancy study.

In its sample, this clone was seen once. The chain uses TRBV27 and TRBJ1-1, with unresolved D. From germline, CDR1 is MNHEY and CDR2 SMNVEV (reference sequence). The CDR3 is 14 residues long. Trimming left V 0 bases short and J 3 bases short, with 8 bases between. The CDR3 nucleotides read TGTGCCAGCAGTTTATCAGCGGGAGACACTGAAGCTTTCTTT. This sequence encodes CASSLSAGDTEAFF.

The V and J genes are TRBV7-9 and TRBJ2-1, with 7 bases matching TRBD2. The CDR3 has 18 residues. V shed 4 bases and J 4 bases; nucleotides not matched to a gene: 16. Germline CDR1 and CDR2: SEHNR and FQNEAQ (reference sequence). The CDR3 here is CASSSWEGLAAKYNEQFF. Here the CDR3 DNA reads TGTGCCAGCAGCTCCTGGGAGGGGCTAGCTGCCAAGTACAATGAGCAGTTCTTC. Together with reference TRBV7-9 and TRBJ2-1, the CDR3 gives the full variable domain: DTGVSQNPRHKITKRGQNVTFRCDPISEHNRLYWYRQTLGQGPEFLTYFQNEAQLEKSRLLSDRFSAERPKGSFSTLEIQRTEQGDSAMYLCASSSWEGLAAKYNEQFFGPGTRLTVL.

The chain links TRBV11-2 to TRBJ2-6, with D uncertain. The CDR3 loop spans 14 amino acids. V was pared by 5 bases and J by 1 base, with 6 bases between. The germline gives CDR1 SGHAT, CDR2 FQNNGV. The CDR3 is CASSEQSGANVLTF. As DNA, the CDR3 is TGTGCCAGCAGCGAACAATCTGGGGCCAACGTCCTGACTTTC.

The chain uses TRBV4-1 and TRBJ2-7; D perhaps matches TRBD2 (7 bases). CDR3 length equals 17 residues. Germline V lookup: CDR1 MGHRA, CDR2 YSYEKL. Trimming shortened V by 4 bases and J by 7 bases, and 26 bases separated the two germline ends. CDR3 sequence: CASSPGGRGGTQGEQYF. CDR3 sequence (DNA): TGCGCCAGCAGCCCCGGTGGACGCGGGGGCACTCAGGGGGAGCAGTACTTC.

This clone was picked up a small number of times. Here the CDR3 reads CATRREAFF. The CDR3 DNA reads as TGTGCCACCCGGAGAGAAGCTTTCTTT. The chain uses TRBV7-9 and TRBJ1-1; no clear D. Trimming pared 10 bases from V and 8 bases from J, leaving 8 bases between. The V gene's germline CDR1 is SEHNR and CDR2 FQNEAQ (reference sequence). The CDR3 runs 9 residues.

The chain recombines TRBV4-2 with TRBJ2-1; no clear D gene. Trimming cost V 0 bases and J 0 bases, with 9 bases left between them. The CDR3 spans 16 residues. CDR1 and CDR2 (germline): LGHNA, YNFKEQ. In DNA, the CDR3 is TGTGCCAGCAGCCAAGAGGCAGGATTCTCCTACAATGAGCAGTTCTTC. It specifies CASSQEAGFSYNEQFF.

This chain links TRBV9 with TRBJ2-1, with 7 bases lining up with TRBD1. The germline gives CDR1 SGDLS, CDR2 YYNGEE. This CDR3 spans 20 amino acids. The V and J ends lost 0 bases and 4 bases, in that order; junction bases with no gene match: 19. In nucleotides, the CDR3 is TGTGCCAGCAGCGTAGAGACAGGGTCTTCCCGAGTACCTAGATACAATGAGCAGTTCTTC. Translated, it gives CASSVETGSSRVPRYNEQFF. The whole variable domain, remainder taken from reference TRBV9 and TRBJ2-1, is DSGVTQTPKHLITATGQRVTLRCSPRSGDLSVYWYQQSLDQGLQFLIQYYNGEERAKGNILERFSAQQFPDLHSELNLSSLELGDSALYFCASSVETGSSRVPRYNEQFFGPGTRLTVL.

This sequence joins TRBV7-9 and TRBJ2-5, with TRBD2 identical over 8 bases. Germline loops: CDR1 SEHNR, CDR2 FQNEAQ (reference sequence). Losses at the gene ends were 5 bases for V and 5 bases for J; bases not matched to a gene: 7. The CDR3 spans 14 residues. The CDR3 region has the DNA TGTGCCAGCAGCATAAGCGGGAGCTTTGAGACCCAGTACTTC. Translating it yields CASSISGSFETQYF.

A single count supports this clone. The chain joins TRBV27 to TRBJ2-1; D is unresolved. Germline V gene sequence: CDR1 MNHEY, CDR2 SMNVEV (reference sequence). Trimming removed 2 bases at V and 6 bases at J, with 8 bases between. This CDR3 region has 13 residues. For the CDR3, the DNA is TGTGCCAGCAGTTTAGGCCGGGTCAATGAGCAGTTCTTC. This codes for CASSLGRVNEQFF.

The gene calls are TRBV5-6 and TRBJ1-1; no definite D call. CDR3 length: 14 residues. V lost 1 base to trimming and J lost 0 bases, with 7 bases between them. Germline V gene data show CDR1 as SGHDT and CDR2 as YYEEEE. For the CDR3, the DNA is TGTGCCAGCAGCTTGACAGAGTTGAACACTGAAGCTTTCTTT. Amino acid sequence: CASSLTELNTEAFF.

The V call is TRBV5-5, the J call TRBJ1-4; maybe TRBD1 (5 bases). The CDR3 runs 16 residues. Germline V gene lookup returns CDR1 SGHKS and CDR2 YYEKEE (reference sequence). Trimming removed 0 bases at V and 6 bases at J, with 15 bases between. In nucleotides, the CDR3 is TGTGCCAGCAGCTTGGTTGGGTTCAAAGGGGATGAAAAACTGTTTTTT. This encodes CASSLVGFKGDEKLFF.

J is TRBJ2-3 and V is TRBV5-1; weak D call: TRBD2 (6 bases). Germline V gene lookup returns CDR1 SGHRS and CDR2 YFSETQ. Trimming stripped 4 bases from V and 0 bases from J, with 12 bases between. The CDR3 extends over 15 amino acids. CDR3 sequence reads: CASSLGGTSTDTQYF. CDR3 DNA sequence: TGCGCCAGCAGCCTTGGCGGGACTAGCACAGATACGCAGTATTTT.

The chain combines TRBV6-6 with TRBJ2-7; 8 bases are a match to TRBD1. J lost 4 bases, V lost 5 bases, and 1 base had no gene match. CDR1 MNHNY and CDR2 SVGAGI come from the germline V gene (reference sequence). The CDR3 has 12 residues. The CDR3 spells CASSGQGYEQYF. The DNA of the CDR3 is TGTGCCAGCAGTGGACAGGGATACGAGCAGTACTTC.

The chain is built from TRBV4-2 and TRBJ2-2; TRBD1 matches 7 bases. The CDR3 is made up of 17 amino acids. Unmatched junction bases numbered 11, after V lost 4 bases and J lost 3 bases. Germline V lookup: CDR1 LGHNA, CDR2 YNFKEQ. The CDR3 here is CASSPMEPGQYTGELFF. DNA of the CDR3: TGTGCCAGCAGCCCCATGGAACCGGGACAGTACACCGGGGAGCTGTTTTTT.

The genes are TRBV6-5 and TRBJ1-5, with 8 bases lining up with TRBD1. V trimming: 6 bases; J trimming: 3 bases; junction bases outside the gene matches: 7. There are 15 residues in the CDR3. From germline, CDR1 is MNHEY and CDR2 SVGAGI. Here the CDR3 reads CASRSDRADNQPQHF. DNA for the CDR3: TGTGCCAGCAGATCGGACAGGGCGGACAATCAGCCCCAGCATTTT.

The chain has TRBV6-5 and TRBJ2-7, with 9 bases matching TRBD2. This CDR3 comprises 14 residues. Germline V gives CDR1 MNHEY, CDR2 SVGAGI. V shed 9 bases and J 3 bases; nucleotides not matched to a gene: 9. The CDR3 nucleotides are TGTGCCAGTGCCCCATCAGCGGGAGGCTACGAGCAGTACTTC. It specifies CASAPSAGGYEQYF.

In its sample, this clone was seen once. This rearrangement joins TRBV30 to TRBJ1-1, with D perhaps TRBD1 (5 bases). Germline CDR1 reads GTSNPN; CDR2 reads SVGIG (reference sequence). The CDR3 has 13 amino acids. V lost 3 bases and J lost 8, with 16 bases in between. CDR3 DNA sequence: TGTGCCTGGAGCGCCTCGGGGGGGGGAGAAGCTTTCTTT. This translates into CAWSASGGGEAFF. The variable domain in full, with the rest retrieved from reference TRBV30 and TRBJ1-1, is SQTIHQWPATLVQPVGSPLSLECTVEGTSNPNLYWYRQAAGRGLQLLFYSVGIGQISSEVPQNLSASRPQDRQFILSSKKLLLSDSGFYLCAWSASGGGEAFFGQGTRLTVV.

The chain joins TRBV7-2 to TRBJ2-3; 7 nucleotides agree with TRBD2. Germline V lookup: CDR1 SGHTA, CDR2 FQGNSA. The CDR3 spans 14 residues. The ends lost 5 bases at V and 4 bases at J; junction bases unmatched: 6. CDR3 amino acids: CASSLSLASDTQYF. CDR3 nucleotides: TGTGCCAGCAGCCTATCACTAGCGTCAGATACGCAGTATTTT.

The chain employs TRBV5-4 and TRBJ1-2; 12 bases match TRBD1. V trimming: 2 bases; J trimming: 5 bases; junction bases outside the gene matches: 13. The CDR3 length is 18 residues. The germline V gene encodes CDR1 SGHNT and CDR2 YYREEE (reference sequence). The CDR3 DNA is TGTGCCAGCAGCTTTGGGCCCTCCGCGGGACAGGGGGCGTATGGCTACACCTTC. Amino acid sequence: CASSFGPSAGQGAYGYTF. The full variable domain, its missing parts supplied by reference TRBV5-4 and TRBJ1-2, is ETGVTQSPTHLIKTRGQQVTLRCSSQSGHNTVSWYQQALGQGPQFIFQYYREEENGRGNFPPRFSGLQFPNYSSELNVNALELDDSALYLCASSFGPSAGQGAYGYTFGSGTRLTVV.

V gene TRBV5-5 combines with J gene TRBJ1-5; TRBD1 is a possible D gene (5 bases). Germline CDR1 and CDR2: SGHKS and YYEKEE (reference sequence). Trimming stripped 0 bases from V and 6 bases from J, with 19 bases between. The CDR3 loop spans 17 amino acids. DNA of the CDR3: TGTGCCAGCAGCTTGGCCAACCGCCGCTTTGGGGCTCAGCCCCAGCATTTT. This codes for CASSLANRRFGAQPQHF.

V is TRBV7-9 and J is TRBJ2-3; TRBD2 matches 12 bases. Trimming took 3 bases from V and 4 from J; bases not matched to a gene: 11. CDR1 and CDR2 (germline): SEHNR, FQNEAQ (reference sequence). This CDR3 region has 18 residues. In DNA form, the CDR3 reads TGTGCCAGCAGCTTTCTAGCGGGGGGGCTCTCGAGCCCAGATACGCAGTATTTT. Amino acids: CASSFLAGGLSSPDTQYF.

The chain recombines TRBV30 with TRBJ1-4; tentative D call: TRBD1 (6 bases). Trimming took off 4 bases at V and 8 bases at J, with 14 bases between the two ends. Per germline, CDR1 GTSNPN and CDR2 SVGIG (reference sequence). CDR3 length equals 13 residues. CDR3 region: CAWKDRAKEKLFF. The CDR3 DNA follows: TGTGCCTGGAAGGACAGAGCCAAAGAAAAACTGTTTTTT.

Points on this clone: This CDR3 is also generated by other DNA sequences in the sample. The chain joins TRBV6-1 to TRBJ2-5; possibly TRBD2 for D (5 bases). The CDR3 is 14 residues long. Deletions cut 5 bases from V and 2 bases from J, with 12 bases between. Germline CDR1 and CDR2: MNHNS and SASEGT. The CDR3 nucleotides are TGTGCCAGCAGTCCCGGACTCGTTCAAGAGACCCAGTACTTC. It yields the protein CASSPGLVQETQYF.

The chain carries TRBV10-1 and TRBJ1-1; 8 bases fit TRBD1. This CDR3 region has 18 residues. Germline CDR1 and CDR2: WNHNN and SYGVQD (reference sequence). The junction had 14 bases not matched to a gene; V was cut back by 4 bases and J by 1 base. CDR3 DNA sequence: TGCGCCAGCAGTGGACTTCGGCAGGGGGCAGGGAAGAACACTGAAGCTTTCTTT. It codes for CASSGLRQGAGKNTEAFF.

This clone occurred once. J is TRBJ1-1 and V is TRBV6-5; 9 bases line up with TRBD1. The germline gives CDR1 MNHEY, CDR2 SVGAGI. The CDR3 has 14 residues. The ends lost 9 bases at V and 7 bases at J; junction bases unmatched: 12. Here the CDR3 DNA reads TGTGCCAGTAAACAGGGGGCGCAAAACGGTGAAGCTTTCTTT. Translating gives CASKQGAQNGEAFF.

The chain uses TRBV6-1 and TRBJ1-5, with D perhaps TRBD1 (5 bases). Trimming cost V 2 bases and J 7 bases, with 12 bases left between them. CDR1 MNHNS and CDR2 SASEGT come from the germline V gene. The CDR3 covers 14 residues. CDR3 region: CASSERGGRQPQHF. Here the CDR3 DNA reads TGTGCCAGCAGTGAACGCGGGGGAAGGCAGCCCCAGCATTTT.

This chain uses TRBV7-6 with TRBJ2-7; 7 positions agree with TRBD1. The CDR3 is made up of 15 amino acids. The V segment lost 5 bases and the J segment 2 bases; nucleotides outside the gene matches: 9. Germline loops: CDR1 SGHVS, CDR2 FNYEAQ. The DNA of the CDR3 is TGTGCCAGCAGCACCAGACAGGGAGTAACCTACGAGCAGTACTTC. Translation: CASSTRQGVTYEQYF.

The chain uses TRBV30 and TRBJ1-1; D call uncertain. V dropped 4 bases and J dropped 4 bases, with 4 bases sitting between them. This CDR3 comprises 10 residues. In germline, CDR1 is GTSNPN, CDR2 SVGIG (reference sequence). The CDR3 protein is CAWTSTEAFF. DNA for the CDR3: TGTGCCTGGACTAGCACTGAAGCTTTCTTT.

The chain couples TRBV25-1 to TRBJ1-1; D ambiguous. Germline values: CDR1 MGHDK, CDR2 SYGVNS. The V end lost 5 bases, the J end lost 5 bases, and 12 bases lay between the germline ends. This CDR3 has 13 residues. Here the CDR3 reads CASSINGETEAFF. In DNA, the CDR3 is TGTGCCAGCAGTATTAACGGGGAAACTGAAGCTTTCTTT.

The CDR3 is CASSSPTIPRETQYF. As DNA, the CDR3 is TGTGCCAGCAGCTCCCCGACTATACCCCGAGAGACCCAGTACTTC. The genes are TRBV11-2 and TRBJ2-5; weak D call: TRBD2 (5 bases). V dropped 4 bases and J dropped 4 bases, with 16 bases sitting between them. Germline values: CDR1 SGHAT, CDR2 FQNNGV. CDR3 length equals 15 residues.

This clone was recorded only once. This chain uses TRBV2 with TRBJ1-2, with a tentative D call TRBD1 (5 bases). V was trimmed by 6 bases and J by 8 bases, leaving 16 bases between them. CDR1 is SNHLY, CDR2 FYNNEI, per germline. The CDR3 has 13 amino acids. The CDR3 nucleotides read TGTGCCAGCAGGGGGGGGTGGGCGGAGGGCTACACCTTC. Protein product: CASRGGWAEGYTF.

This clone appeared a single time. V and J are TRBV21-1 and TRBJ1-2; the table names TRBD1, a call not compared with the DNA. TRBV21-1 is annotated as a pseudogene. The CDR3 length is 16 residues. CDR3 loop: CASSLKPGQTNYGYTF. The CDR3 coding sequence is TGTGCCAGCAGCTTAAAGCCGGGACAGACTAACTATGGCTACACCTTC.